This T cell receptor beta chain was observed in a study of Ad26.COV2.S vaccination and SARS-CoV-2 variants. This clone turned up a few times. Its target is not known. Study-level results: There was reportedly substantial breadth in spike-specific CD8+ and CD4+ T cell responses after vaccination. Measurements of TCR breadth and depth may have given underestimates of the total T cell responses. The placebo group had lower spike-specific TCR breadth than the vaccine recipients did. Breadth measured for non-spike TCRs was similar across vaccine and placebo recipients.

From germline, CDR1 is SGHRS and CDR2 YFSETQ. There are 15 residues in the CDR3. V shed 0 bases and J shed 0 bases, with 7 bases lying between them. Clones were sequenced by immunoSEQ multiplex PCR, and TCRdb holds only the in-frame ones, with some missing. The sample lists roughly 180,000 clones; around 88% were seen once. This receptor was identified in a human donor who had recovered from COVID-19. The source material was peripheral blood, sampled after recovery from COVID-19. The chain employs TRBV5-1 and TRBJ2-1; D unresolved. Here the CDR3 DNA reads TGCGCCAGCAGCTTGGGGCAGAGCTCCTACAATGAGCAGTTCTTC. It encodes CASSLGQSSYNEQFF.